Here is one T cell receptor (beta chain) with its context. The sample belongs to a study of cytotoxic CD8 clonotypes in ibrutinib-treated CLL. For the study at large: The patients, under 13 relapsed/refractory and approximately 15 treatment-naive, included about 18 who were IGHV unmutated.

TCRdb's copy holds only in-frame clones and misses some; the assay was immunoSEQ multiplex PCR. The table has some 84,000 clones, about 82% seen once. Germline values: CDR1 MNHEY, CDR2 SMNVEV (reference sequence). The CDR3 runs to 15 residues. Between the trimmed V and J ends, which lost 3 bases and 1 base, there was a span of 9 bases. The receptor comes from a human donor with chronic lymphocytic leukemia. The chain employs TRBV27 and TRBJ2-2, with D possibly TRBD1 on 5 matching bases. The input for sequencing was PBMCs, taken before ibrutinib treatment. The CDR3 sequence is CASSFKGLNTGELFF. The CDR3 DNA follows: TGTGCCAGCAGTTTCAAGGGGTTGAACACCGGGGAGCTGTTTTTT.